Listed below are T cell receptor beta chains from one sample, sequenced in a study of cytomegalovirus exposure and HLA in healthy donors. Some clones are missing from TCRdb's copy, which holds only in-frame ones; the method was immunoSEQ multiplex PCR. The sample carries under 35,000 clones, more than 60% recorded once. Sequenced material: PBMCs. The receptors stem from a man between 50 and 59 years old in good health and CMV-seropositive. Both conserved end residues are part of each CDR3.

j_call: TRBJ2-2
v_call: TRBV30
cdr3_aa: CAWSAGSNTGELFF

j_call: TRBJ2-4
v_call: TRBV28
cdr3_aa: CASSTGTANIQYF

j_call: TRBJ1-4
v_call: TRBV6-6
cdr3_aa: CASSINPGQGSEKLFF

j_call: TRBJ2-7
v_call: TRBV7-9
cdr3_aa: CASSYGTGWSYEQYF

j_call: TRBJ1-3
v_call: TRBV5-1
cdr3_aa: CASSSAGAVSGNTIYF

j_call: TRBJ1-4
v_call: TRBV5-1
cdr3_aa: CASSSVGGAEKLFF

j_call: TRBJ1-2
v_call: TRBV6-5
cdr3_aa: CASSYSGQGRGGYTF

j_call: TRBJ2-5
v_call: TRBV23-1
cdr3_aa: CASSRGDRVGETQYF

j_call: TRBJ2-7
v_call: TRBV6-6
cdr3_aa: CASASPNYEQYF

j_call: TRBJ2-7
v_call: TRBV9
cdr3_aa: CASSVEPGGEQYF

j_call: TRBJ1-3
v_call: TRBV29-1
cdr3_aa: CSVAMGNTIYF

j_call: TRBJ2-6
v_call: TRBV30
cdr3_aa: CAWSPPGGGANVLTF

j_call: TRBJ1-4
v_call: TRBV11-2
cdr3_aa: CASSARQIMDEKLFF

j_call: TRBJ2-6
v_call: TRBV30
cdr3_aa: CAWSSQASPLSGANVLTF

j_call: TRBJ1-2
v_call: TRBV29-1
cdr3_aa: CSVEDRSGNYGYTF

j_call: TRBJ2-7
v_call: TRBV28
cdr3_aa: CASSLPRLYEQYF

j_call: TRBJ1-5
v_call: TRBV7-6
cdr3_aa: CASSLEQGFNQPQHF

j_call: TRBJ2-5
v_call: TRBV18
cdr3_aa: CASSRDRETQYF

j_call: TRBJ1-5
v_call: TRBV30
cdr3_aa: CAWNRQGGNQPQHF

j_call: TRBJ2-5
v_call: TRBV5-1
cdr3_aa: CASSVRVGETQYF

j_call: TRBJ2-5
v_call: TRBV7-9
cdr3_aa: CASSSYQRNQETQYF

j_call: TRBJ2-2
v_call: TRBV10-3
cdr3_aa: CAISRPRGGLSGELFF

j_call: TRBJ2-1
v_call: TRBV14
cdr3_aa: CASSQGSRGIDNEQFF

j_call: TRBJ2-1
v_call: TRBV30
cdr3_aa: CAWAKRGASYNEQFF

j_call: TRBJ1-6
v_call: TRBV6-1
cdr3_aa: CASGDSYSPLHF

j_call: TRBJ1-5
v_call: TRBV7-2
cdr3_aa: CASSCRTGPFSNQPQHF

j_call: TRBJ2-5
v_call: TRBV29-1
cdr3_aa: CSVRATETQYF

j_call: TRBJ1-5
v_call: TRBV19
cdr3_aa: CASSVDRGNQPQHF

j_call: TRBJ1-3
v_call: TRBV30
cdr3_aa: CAWARDRVSNSGNTIYF

j_call: TRBJ2-3
v_call: TRBV7-6
cdr3_aa: CASSRGLLEGTDTQYF

j_call: TRBJ2-1
v_call: TRBV13
cdr3_aa: CASSSTRGEQFF

j_call: TRBJ2-2
v_call: TRBV5-6
cdr3_aa: CASSPSLSGAGSGELFF

j_call: TRBJ1-5
v_call: TRBV19
cdr3_aa: CASRVQGAGNQPQHF

j_call: TRBJ2-3
v_call: TRBV30
cdr3_aa: CAWSAVDF

j_call: TRBJ2-1
v_call: TRBV5-1
cdr3_aa: CASSLDAGQAYHEQFF

j_call: TRBJ2-2
v_call: TRBV30
cdr3_aa: CAWTPPAGGRLTGELFF

j_call: TRBJ1-6
v_call: TRBV4-3
cdr3_aa: CASSQGQTSYNSPLHF

j_call: TRBJ1-1
v_call: TRBV6-5
cdr3_aa: CASNPMRASTEAFF

j_call: TRBJ2-1
v_call: TRBV2
cdr3_aa: CASTLGTKKGNEQFF

j_call: TRBJ1-2
v_call: TRBV5-1
cdr3_aa: CASTKDSPNYGYTF

j_call: TRBJ2-3
v_call: TRBV5-6
cdr3_aa: CASSLEADTQYF

j_call: TRBJ2-5
v_call: TRBV5-1
cdr3_aa: CASSLALETQYF

j_call: TRBJ1-1
v_call: TRBV7-8
cdr3_aa: CASSQMLDSNSEAFF

j_call: TRBJ1-2
v_call: TRBV4-1
cdr3_aa: CASSPGQLHNYGYTF

j_call: TRBJ2-1
v_call: TRBV2
cdr3_aa: CASKGTTTLREQFF

j_call: TRBJ1-4
v_call: TRBV30
cdr3_aa: CAWSQTGLGEKLFF

j_call: TRBJ2-6
v_call: TRBV7-7
cdr3_aa: CASSLGGSGANVLTF

j_call: TRBJ2-7
v_call: TRBV29-1
cdr3_aa: CSVGGTVYEQYF

j_call: TRBJ1-3
v_call: TRBV7-9
cdr3_aa: CASSLRRGDLLIYF

j_call: TRBJ1-1
v_call: TRBV7-2
cdr3_aa: CASSFSSSSNTEAFF

j_call: TRBJ2-7
v_call: TRBV7-8
cdr3_aa: CASSFHNTYEQYF